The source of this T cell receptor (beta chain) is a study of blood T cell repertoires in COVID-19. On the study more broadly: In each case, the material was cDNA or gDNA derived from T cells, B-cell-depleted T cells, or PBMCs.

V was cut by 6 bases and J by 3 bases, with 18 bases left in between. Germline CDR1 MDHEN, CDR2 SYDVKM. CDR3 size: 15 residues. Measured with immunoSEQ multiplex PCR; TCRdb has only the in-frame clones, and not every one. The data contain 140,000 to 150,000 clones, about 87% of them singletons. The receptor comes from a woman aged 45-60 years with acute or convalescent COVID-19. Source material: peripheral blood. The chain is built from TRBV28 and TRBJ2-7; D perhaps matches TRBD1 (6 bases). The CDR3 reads CASSRASTGYYEQYF. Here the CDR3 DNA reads TGTGCCAGCAGCCGCGCCTCGACAGGTTACTACGAGCAGTACTTC.